These T cell receptor beta chains were read from a single sample in a study of T-cell reconstitution after alpha-beta-depleted transplantation in children. TCRdb itself ran the PCR reads through MiXCR, one entry per CDR3 protein. Among approximately 190,000 distinct CDR3 sequences listed, roughly 6.3% were seen once. Specimen: PBMCs, collected before TCRalphabeta/CD19-depleted stem cell transplant. The source of these receptors is a girl under three years old with combined immunodeficiency, due to receive a stem cell transplant. Both conserved end residues are part of each CDR3. The order of the fields is clone size, V gene, CDR3 protein. Not every row has a clone size; where given, it reads once, few, many or a size class.

abundance: few; v_gene: TRBV7-9; CDR3aa: CASTTAPGGSMKGQFF
abundance: -; v_gene: TRBV6-5; CDR3aa: CASSYTATDTQYF
abundance: many; v_gene: TRBV5-6; CDR3aa: CASSWGGINYEQYF
abundance: many; v_gene: TRBV20-1; CDR3aa: CSARGGLTYEQYF
abundance: many; v_gene: TRBV13; CDR3aa: CASSLGTGGGGETQYF
abundance: many; v_gene: TRBV29-1; CDR3aa: CSGFRAGGLPWTEAFF
abundance: many; v_gene: TRBV20-1; CDR3aa: CSARETGQAPYEQYF
abundance: -; v_gene: TRBV20-1; CDR3aa: CSAKPGSHYEQYF
abundance: many; v_gene: TRBV6-5; CDR3aa: CASSYSLDRAHYEQYF
abundance: many; v_gene: TRBV5-6; CDR3aa: CASSLDREVSVSTEAFF
abundance: -; v_gene: TRBV6-5; CDR3aa: CASSYKGRTVTQYF
abundance: many; v_gene: TRBV12-3/TRBV12-4; CDR3aa: CASSLGASYEQYF
abundance: many; v_gene: TRBV11-2; CDR3aa: CASSLQGLGYGYTF
abundance: many; v_gene: TRBV19; CDR3aa: CASSILVWEGVNEQFF
abundance: many; v_gene: TRBV29-1; CDR3aa: CSVNSDRGHGYTF
abundance: many; v_gene: TRBV7-2; CDR3aa: CASSLRWGHEQYF
abundance: many; v_gene: TRBV29-1; CDR3aa: CSVVSGSPIYNEQFF
abundance: many; v_gene: TRBV5-1; CDR3aa: CASSLFGLQPTDTQYF
abundance: many; v_gene: TRBV10-3; CDR3aa: CAITGVAGRPYNEQFF
abundance: many; v_gene: TRBV9; CDR3aa: CASSPQDGYYGYTF
abundance: few; v_gene: TRBV21-1; CDR3aa: CASLIPLGQVPYEQYF
abundance: many; v_gene: TRBV5-1; CDR3aa: CASSLGDRPYEQYF
abundance: -; v_gene: TRBV20-1; CDR3aa: CSAEAGGHPLYGYTF
abundance: many; v_gene: TRBV15; CDR3aa: CATSRGLAYEQYF
abundance: many; v_gene: TRBV7-8; CDR3aa: CASSISGGSSYNEQFF
abundance: -; v_gene: TRBV4-3; CDR3aa: CASSQGLAGGELFF
abundance: -; v_gene: TRBV20-1; CDR3aa: CCASGQTIGTTNEKLFF
abundance: few; v_gene: TRBV20-1; CDR3aa: CSARDLAWASGGSGDIQYF
abundance: many; v_gene: TRBV4-1; CDR3aa: CASSQGGQRYEQYF
abundance: -; v_gene: TRBV7-3; CDR3aa: CASSPTGRAFDNEQFF
abundance: many; v_gene: TRBV29-1; CDR3aa: CSVDSLNTEAFF
abundance: many; v_gene: TRBV7-2; CDR3aa: CASSSPYGRQNYNEQFF
abundance: few; v_gene: TRBV30; CDR3aa: CAWRQGRLSYTF
abundance: -; v_gene: TRBV24-1; CDR3aa: CATSELGQAELYF
abundance: -; v_gene: TRBV20-1; CDR3aa: CSASTSGPSTDTQYF
abundance: many; v_gene: TRBV29-1; CDR3aa: CSVRDGSSYEQYF
abundance: few; v_gene: TRBV4-1; CDR3aa: CASSQGPPFGNEQFF
abundance: few; v_gene: TRBV14; CDR3aa: CARTGGNTIYF
abundance: many; v_gene: TRBV7-3; CDR3aa: CASSVAGIQVNEQFF
abundance: -; v_gene: TRBV27; CDR3aa: CASRTRDGEAFF
abundance: -; v_gene: TRBV11-3; CDR3aa: CASSLGELPFNEQFF
abundance: many; v_gene: TRBV25-1; CDR3aa: CASSEYFPGNTIYF
abundance: many; v_gene: TRBV12-3/TRBV12-4; CDR3aa: CANRGEQYF
abundance: few; v_gene: TRBV5-1; CDR3aa: CASSFPTGVSQETQYF
abundance: few; v_gene: TRBV19; CDR3aa: CASSIDQGLSTEAFF
abundance: many; v_gene: TRBV18; CDR3aa: CASSPFDVSGSYNEQFF
abundance: many; v_gene: TRBV10-3; CDR3aa: CASLKSGSGKETQYF
abundance: few; v_gene: TRBV4-2; CDR3aa: CASSQEQGVHYGYTF
abundance: many; v_gene: TRBV21-1; CDR3aa: CASSKEAVLF
abundance: many; v_gene: TRBV11-3; CDR3aa: CASSMTGVVYEQYF
abundance: many; v_gene: TRBV28; CDR3aa: CASSQRGLDQPQHF
abundance: many; v_gene: TRBV9; CDR3aa: CASSGGGGNIQYF
abundance: few; v_gene: TRBV4-1; CDR3aa: CASSQVGRTGANVLTF
abundance: many; v_gene: TRBV6-1; CDR3aa: CASSEVDRLSYEQYF
abundance: many; v_gene: TRBV10-3; CDR3aa: CAISDRESSGANVLTF
abundance: many; v_gene: TRBV5-1; CDR3aa: CASSLRALNNEQFF
abundance: many; v_gene: TRBV3-1; CDR3aa: CASSLNSGANVLTF